This T cell receptor beta chain was captured by sequencing in a study of T cells in Graves' hyperthyroidism and ophthalmopathy. Study-wide findings and caveats: Most thyroid clonotypes expanded above 0.001 were also detected in blood.

Researchers amplified the TCR beta CDR3 regions from RNA transcripts. The TCR CDR3 first-round RT-PCR relied on the HTBI primer set. TCRdb fed the multiplex PCR reads into MiXCR, producing one record per CDR3 protein. The data show a few hundred thousand distinct CDR3 sequences, roughly 15% seen once. A note on this clonotype: Its antigen is still unknown.

In germline, CDR1 is SNHLY, CDR2 FYNNEI. Trimming cost V 10 bases and J 4 bases, with 18 bases left between them. This CDR3 is built from 14 residues. What was sequenced was blood. This sequence originates from a woman aged 60-70 years with Graves' ophthalmopathy. The gene calls are TRBV2 and TRBJ2-3; D is tentatively TRBD1 or TRBD2 (6 bases each). The chain's CDR3 is CATGGGLTSDTQYF. Here the CDR3 DNA reads TGTGCCACAGGAGGGGGACTCACATCAGATACGCAGTATTTT.